The rows below give T cell receptor beta chains drawn from one sample of a study of T cell responses to AZD1222 COVID-19 vaccine. Libraries were prepared by immunoSEQ multiplex PCR; TCRdb keeps only in-frame clonotypes and omits some of them. The profile covers roughly 150,000 clones, with almost 95% appearing a single time and 2.3% taken by the ten largest. The source was peripheral blood, collected on day 0 of AZD1222 vaccination. These TCRs come from an adult in good health. CDR3s leave out the opening cysteine and the closing phenylalanine or tryptophan. Each record gives: D gene, J gene, V gene, CDR3 protein. D genes are given only for firm matches.

d_gene: NA; j_gene: TRBJ2-2; v_gene: TRBV6-2/TRBV6-3; CDR3aa: ASSWGGQNTGELF
d_gene: TRBD2; j_gene: TRBJ2-7; v_gene: TRBV19; CDR3aa: ASSTGLAGGHEQY
d_gene: NA; j_gene: TRBJ1-2; v_gene: TRBV28; CDR3aa: ASSLFPGSNYGYT
d_gene: NA; j_gene: TRBJ2-2; v_gene: TRBV18; CDR3aa: ASSPPRGGTGELF
d_gene: TRBD1; j_gene: TRBJ1-5; v_gene: TRBV4-1; CDR3aa: ASSLSGQGSQPQH
d_gene: TRBD2; j_gene: TRBJ2-3; v_gene: TRBV2; CDR3aa: ASSEWGGNTQY
d_gene: NA; j_gene: TRBJ2-1; v_gene: TRBV20-1; CDR3aa: SAAQHDEQF
d_gene: NA; j_gene: TRBJ1-4; v_gene: TRBV3-1/TRBV3-2; CDR3aa: ASSQQGRSRKLF
d_gene: NA; j_gene: TRBJ2-6; v_gene: TRBV19; CDR3aa: ASSIGGIGANVLT
d_gene: NA; j_gene: TRBJ2-2; v_gene: TRBV3-1/TRBV3-2; CDR3aa: ASSRWGRGTGELF
d_gene: NA; j_gene: TRBJ2-7; v_gene: TRBV27; CDR3aa: ASMGGFPYEQY
d_gene: NA; j_gene: TRBJ2-2; v_gene: TRBV7-3; CDR3aa: ASSRLGWGTGELF
d_gene: TRBD2; j_gene: TRBJ2-1; v_gene: TRBV7-6; CDR3aa: ASSRSGGANYNEQF
d_gene: TRBD1; j_gene: TRBJ1-6; v_gene: TRBV3-1/TRBV3-2; CDR3aa: ASRLTGENSPLH
d_gene: TRBD2; j_gene: TRBJ2-3; v_gene: TRBV5-1; CDR3aa: ASSQPGLAGVTDTQY
d_gene: NA; j_gene: TRBJ2-5; v_gene: TRBV7-8; CDR3aa: ASSLLAGSVTQY
d_gene: TRBD2; j_gene: TRBJ2-6; v_gene: TRBV11-3; CDR3aa: ASSGYIAGAGANVLT
d_gene: NA; j_gene: TRBJ2-1; v_gene: TRBV27; CDR3aa: ASSSAFRQGGNEQF
d_gene: NA; j_gene: TRBJ1-2; v_gene: TRBV7-2; CDR3aa: ASSLMFLLNYGYT
d_gene: TRBD2; j_gene: TRBJ2-1; v_gene: TRBV4-3; CDR3aa: ASSQVPGGGAEQF
d_gene: NA; j_gene: TRBJ1-5; v_gene: TRBV7-9; CDR3aa: ASSLMNQPQH
d_gene: NA; j_gene: TRBJ2-2; v_gene: TRBV5-1; CDR3aa: ASSFSAEKANTGELF
d_gene: NA; j_gene: TRBJ1-2; v_gene: TRBV6-1; CDR3aa: ASSELDTNYGYT
d_gene: NA; j_gene: TRBJ1-5; v_gene: TRBV6-2/TRBV6-3; CDR3aa: ASSYSTGRGVNQPQH
d_gene: NA; j_gene: TRBJ2-3; v_gene: TRBV7-9; CDR3aa: ASSPQTGVGGDTQY
d_gene: NA; j_gene: TRBJ1-1; v_gene: TRBV7-9; CDR3aa: ASRPGQNTEAF
d_gene: NA; j_gene: TRBJ2-2; v_gene: TRBV7-2; CDR3aa: ASSSGQSPLNTGELF
d_gene: NA; j_gene: TRBJ2-7; v_gene: TRBV18; CDR3aa: ASSRLLALKTSYEQY
d_gene: NA; j_gene: TRBJ1-1; v_gene: TRBV18; CDR3aa: ASSPSNRAF
d_gene: NA; j_gene: TRBJ1-6; v_gene: TRBV7-3; CDR3aa: ASSQGSDNSPLH
d_gene: NA; j_gene: TRBJ2-7; v_gene: TRBV18; CDR3aa: ASSPAQGEAYEQY
d_gene: NA; j_gene: TRBJ1-3; v_gene: TRBV7-2; CDR3aa: ASSRDTHTSPGFGNTIY
d_gene: NA; j_gene: TRBJ1-2; v_gene: TRBV6-5; CDR3aa: ASSYSTANYGYT
d_gene: NA; j_gene: TRBJ2-7; v_gene: TRBV4-1; CDR3aa: ASSQDGGMPYVQY
d_gene: NA; j_gene: TRBJ2-1; v_gene: TRBV1; CDR3aa: TSSQVGTGPNYNEQF
d_gene: NA; j_gene: TRBJ1-1; v_gene: TRBV19; CDR3aa: ASRPGDGTEAF
d_gene: TRBD1; j_gene: TRBJ2-2; v_gene: TRBV5-4; CDR3aa: ASSLEGANTGELF
d_gene: NA; j_gene: TRBJ1-5; v_gene: TRBV18; CDR3aa: ASSPVTYGGSDGNNQPQH
d_gene: TRBD1; j_gene: TRBJ1-2; v_gene: TRBV28; CDR3aa: ASNQQGGGYGYT
d_gene: TRBD1; j_gene: TRBJ2-1; v_gene: TRBV6-5; CDR3aa: ASTGDRYNEQF
d_gene: TRBD1; j_gene: TRBJ2-1; v_gene: TRBV10-3; CDR3aa: AISRDRGTNEQF
d_gene: NA; j_gene: TRBJ1-3; v_gene: TRBV29-1; CDR3aa: SVEDGNSGNTIY
d_gene: TRBD2; j_gene: TRBJ2-2; v_gene: TRBV18; CDR3aa: ASSPRGAGGMNTGELF
d_gene: NA; j_gene: TRBJ1-5; v_gene: TRBV6-5; CDR3aa: ASSRAVNQPQH
d_gene: TRBD2; j_gene: TRBJ2-7; v_gene: TRBV9; CDR3aa: ASSVFPSGDEQY